These T cell receptor beta chains were read from a single sample in a study of CD8 T cells in Susac syndrome. From the immunoSEQ multiplex PCR reads, TCRdb called clonotypes with MiXCR, one entry per CDR3 protein. The sample lists approximately 300,000 distinct CDR3 sequences, 89% seen once, with around 0.18% in the top ten. Sequencing was done on a sample of CD8+ T cells from PBMCs. These receptors all come from a human donor with multiple sclerosis. The conserved cysteine and the conserved F or W are not part of the CDR3 here. Each record gives: V gene, CDR3 protein.

TRBV20-1 | SATDRSYEQY
TRBV7-9 | ASSLYSIDRTGART
TRBV7-9 | ASSLGRDLTETQY
TRBV5-5 | ASTPGQGTTDTQY
TRBV9 | VSSVGVREGGEIQY
TRBV7-6 | ASSLIPRWDTQY
TRBV6-2/TRBV6-3 | ASSLAAISYNEQF
TRBV27 | ASSPLGDRVFYEQY
TRBV2 | ASSEGTSFG
TRBV18 | ASSPYDSSNTGELF
TRBV24-1 | ATSDPQGTEQF
TRBV15 | ATLSGWGGIQC
TRBV24-1 | ATSGPLGREQY
TRBV30 | ARKLFGATDTQY
TRBV29-1 | SGKAQGSIYNEQF
TRBV11-1 | ASSSQGAWGNQPQH
TRBV7-2 | ASSLALLGDTQY
TRBV11-2 | ASSFLGRKETQY
TRBV24-1 | ATSDFANDQPQH
TRBV28 | ASTTTWTSGGIQETQY
TRBV19 | ATRDPIPMDTQY
TRBV20-1 | SARTGSEFSYEQY
TRBV20-1 | SAKGDTGELF
TRBV7-2 | ASSLDRSGSLWNEQF
TRBV6-2/TRBV6-3 | ASSYSTVLKEAF